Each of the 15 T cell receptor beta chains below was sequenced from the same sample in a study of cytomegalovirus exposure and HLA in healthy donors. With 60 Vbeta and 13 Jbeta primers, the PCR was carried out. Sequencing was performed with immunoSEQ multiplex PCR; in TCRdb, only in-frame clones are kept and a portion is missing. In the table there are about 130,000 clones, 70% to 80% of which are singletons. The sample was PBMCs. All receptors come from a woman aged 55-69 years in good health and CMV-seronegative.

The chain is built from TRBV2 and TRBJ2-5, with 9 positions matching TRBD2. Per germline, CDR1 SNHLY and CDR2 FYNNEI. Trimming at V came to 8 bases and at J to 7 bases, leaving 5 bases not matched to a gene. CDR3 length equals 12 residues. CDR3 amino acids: CASSGGRGTQYF. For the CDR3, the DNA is TGTGCCAGCTCGGGCGGGAGGGGGACCCAGTACTTC.

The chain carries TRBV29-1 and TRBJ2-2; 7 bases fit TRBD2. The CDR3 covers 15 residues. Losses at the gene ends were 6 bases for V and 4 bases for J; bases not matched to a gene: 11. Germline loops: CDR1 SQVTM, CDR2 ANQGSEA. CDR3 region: CSVMGGVRGTGELFF. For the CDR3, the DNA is TGCAGCGTCATGGGGGGGGTGCGCGGCACCGGGGAGCTGTTTTTT.

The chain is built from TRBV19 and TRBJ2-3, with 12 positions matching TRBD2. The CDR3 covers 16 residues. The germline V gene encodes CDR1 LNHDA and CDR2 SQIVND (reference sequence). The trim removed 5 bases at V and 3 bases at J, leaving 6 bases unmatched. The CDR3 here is CASSDGLAGTTDTQYF. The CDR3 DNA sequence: TGTGCCAGTAGTGACGGACTAGCGGGGACAACAGATACGCAGTATTTT. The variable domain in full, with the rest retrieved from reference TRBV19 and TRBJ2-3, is DGGITQSPKYLFRKEGQNVTLSCEQNLNHDAMYWYRQDPGQGLRLIYYSQIVNDFQKGDIAEGYSVSREKKESFPLTVTSAQKNPTAFYLCASSDGLAGTTDTQYFGPGTRLTVL.

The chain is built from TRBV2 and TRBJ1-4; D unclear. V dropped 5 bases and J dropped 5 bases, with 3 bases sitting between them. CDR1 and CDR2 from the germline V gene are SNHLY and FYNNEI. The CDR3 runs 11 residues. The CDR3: CASSTNEKLFF. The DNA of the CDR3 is TGTGCCAGCAGTACAAATGAAAAACTGTTTTTT. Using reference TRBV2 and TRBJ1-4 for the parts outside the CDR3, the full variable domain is EPEVTQTPSHQVTQMGQEVILRCVPISNHLYFYWYRQILGQKVEFLVSFYNNEISEKSEIFDDQFSVERPDGSNFTLKIRSTKLEDSAMYFCASSTNEKLFFGSGTQLSVL.

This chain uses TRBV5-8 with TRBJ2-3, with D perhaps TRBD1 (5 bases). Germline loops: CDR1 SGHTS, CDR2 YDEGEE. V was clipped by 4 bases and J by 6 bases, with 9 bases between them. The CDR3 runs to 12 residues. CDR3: CASSVTGDTQYF. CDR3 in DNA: TGTGCCAGCAGCGTAACAGGTGATACGCAGTATTTT.

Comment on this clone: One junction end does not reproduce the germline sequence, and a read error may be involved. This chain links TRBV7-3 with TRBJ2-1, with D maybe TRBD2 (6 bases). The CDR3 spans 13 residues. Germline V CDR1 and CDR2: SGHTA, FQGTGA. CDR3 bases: TGTGCCAGCAGCAGGGACTCCCACAATGAGCAGTTCTTC. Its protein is CASSRDSHNEQFF.

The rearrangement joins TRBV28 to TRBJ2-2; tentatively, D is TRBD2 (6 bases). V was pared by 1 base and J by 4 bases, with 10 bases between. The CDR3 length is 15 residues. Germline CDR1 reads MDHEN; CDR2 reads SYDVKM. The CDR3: CASSLSGVGTGELFF. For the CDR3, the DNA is TGTGCCAGCAGTTTATCGGGAGTTGGCACCGGGGAGCTGTTTTTT.

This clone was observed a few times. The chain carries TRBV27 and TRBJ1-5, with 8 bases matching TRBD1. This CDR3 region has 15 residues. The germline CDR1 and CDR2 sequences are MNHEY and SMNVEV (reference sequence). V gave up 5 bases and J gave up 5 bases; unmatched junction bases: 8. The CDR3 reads CASSHRDRIHQPQHF. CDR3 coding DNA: TGTGCCAGCAGTCACCGGGACAGGATCCATCAGCCCCAGCATTTT.

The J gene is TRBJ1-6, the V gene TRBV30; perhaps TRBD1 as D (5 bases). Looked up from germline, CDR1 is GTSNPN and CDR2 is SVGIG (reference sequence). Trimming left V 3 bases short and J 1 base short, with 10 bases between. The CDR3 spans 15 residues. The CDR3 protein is CAWRVAGSYNSPLHF. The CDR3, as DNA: TGTGCCTGGAGGGTAGCAGGGTCCTATAATTCACCCCTCCACTTT.

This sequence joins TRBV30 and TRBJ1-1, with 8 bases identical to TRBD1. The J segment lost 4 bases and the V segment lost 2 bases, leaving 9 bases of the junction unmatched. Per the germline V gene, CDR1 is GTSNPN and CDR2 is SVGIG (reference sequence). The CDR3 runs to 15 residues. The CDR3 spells CAWSRDRDRRTEAFF. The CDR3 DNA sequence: TGTGCCTGGAGTAGGGACCGGGACAGGCGCACTGAAGCTTTCTTT.

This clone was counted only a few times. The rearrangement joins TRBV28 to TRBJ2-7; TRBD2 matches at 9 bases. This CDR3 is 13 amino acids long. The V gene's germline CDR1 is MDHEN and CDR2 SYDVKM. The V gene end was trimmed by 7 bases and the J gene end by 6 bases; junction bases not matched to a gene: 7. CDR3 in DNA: TGTGCCAGCATGCCTAGCGGGATTGGCGAGCAGTACTTC. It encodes CASMPSGIGEQYF.

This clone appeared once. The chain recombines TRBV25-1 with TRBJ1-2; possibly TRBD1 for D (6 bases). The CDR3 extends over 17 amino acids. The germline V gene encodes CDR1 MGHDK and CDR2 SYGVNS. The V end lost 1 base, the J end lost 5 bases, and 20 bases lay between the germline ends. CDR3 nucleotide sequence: TGTGCCAGCAGTGAATGGGGGGGGGCGGACCCGAGATATGGCTACACCTTC. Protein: CASSEWGGADPRYGYTF.

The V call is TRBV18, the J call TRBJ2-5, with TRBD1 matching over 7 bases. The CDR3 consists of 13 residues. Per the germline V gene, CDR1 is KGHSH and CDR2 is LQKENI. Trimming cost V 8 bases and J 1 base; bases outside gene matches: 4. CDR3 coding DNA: TGTGCCAGCCTAGGGACAGCCCAAGAGACCCAGTACTTC. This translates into CASLGTAQETQYF.

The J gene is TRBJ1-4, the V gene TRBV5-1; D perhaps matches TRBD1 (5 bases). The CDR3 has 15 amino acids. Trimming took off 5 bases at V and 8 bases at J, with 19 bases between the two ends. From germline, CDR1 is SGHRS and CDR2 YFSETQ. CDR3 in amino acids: CASRGTGGRKEKLFF. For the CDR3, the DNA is TGCGCCAGCAGGGGCACTGGGGGGAGGAAGGAAAAACTGTTTTTT.

CDR3 protein: CASRLAGAPLLGDEQFF. The DNA for the CDR3 is TGTGCCAGCAGACTAGCGGGGGCCCCTCTGCTCGGGGATGAGCAGTTCTTC. The chain links TRBV28 to TRBJ2-1; 11 nucleotides agree with TRBD2. CDR1 and CDR2 (germline): MDHEN, SYDVKM. The ends lost 6 bases at V and 8 bases at J; junction bases unmatched: 15. The CDR3 runs to 17 residues.